The clone carrying this T cell receptor beta chain came up many times. This record comes from a study of T cells in Graves' hyperthyroidism and ophthalmopathy. The investigators amplified TCR beta CDR3 regions from RNA transcripts. In the first-round RT-PCR of the TCR CDR3, the HTBI primer set was used. One entry per CDR3 protein, called by TCRdb with MiXCR from the multiplex PCR reads. The table includes under 450,000 distinct CDR3 sequences, around 14% detected once. This CDR3 contains 14 residues. Germline values: CDR1 LNHDA, CDR2 SQIVND (reference sequence). The V end was cut by 5 bases, the J end by 0 bases, with 10 bases between.

Sequenced material: blood. V usage is TRBV19 and J usage is TRBJ1-2, with a tentative D call TRBD1 (5 bases). This clonotype was obtained from a woman aged 18-35 years with Graves' hyperthyroidism. This CDR3 is CASSPVGANYGYTF. CDR3 DNA: TGTGCCAGTAGTCCCGTGGGGGCTAACTATGGCTACACCTTC.